This is a list of T cell receptor beta chains from one sample in a study of T cell responses to AZD1222 COVID-19 vaccine. Produced via immunoSEQ multiplex PCR; TCRdb's table is partial and in-frame only. Among 95,000 to 130,000 clones listed, 80% to 90% were seen once. Here the sequenced sample was peripheral blood, taken on day 0 of AZD1222 vaccination. Receptor source: an adult in good health. Each CDR3 is given with its conserved first and last residue. The order of the fields is J gene, D gene, CDR3 length, clone size, V gene, CDR3 protein, CDR3 DNA. A D gene is named only where the DNA matches it firmly. Size tells how often a clone was seen (once, few, many) or the class of an expanded clone, and some rows leave it out.

j_gene: TRBJ1-2
d_gene: .
len: 14
abundance: .
v_gene: TRBV6-6
CDR3aa: CASSYSGVWDGYTF
CDR3nt: TGTGCCAGCAGTTACTCCGGGGTGTGGGATGGCTACACCTTC

j_gene: TRBJ2-7
d_gene: .
len: 13
abundance: once
v_gene: TRBV24-1
CDR3aa: CATSARNPSEQYF
CDR3nt: TGTGCCACCAGTGCGCGAAACCCCTCTGAGCAGTACTTC

j_gene: TRBJ1-6
d_gene: TRBD1
len: 14
abundance: .
v_gene: TRBV9
CDR3aa: CASSATGTNSPLHF
CDR3nt: TGTGCCAGCAGCGCGACAGGGACGAATTCACCCCTCCACTTT

j_gene: TRBJ1-3
d_gene: TRBD1
len: 14
abundance: .
v_gene: TRBV6-6
CDR3aa: CASKRERQGDTIYF
CDR3nt: TGTGCCAGCAAACGCGAAAGACAGGGAGACACCATATATTTT

j_gene: TRBJ2-5
d_gene: TRBD1
len: 15
abundance: .
v_gene: TRBV5-4
CDR3aa: CASSLVTGTRETQYF
CDR3nt: TGTGCCAGCAGCTTGGTGACAGGGACGCGAGAGACCCAGTACTTC

j_gene: TRBJ2-7
d_gene: .
len: 14
abundance: .
v_gene: TRBV28
CDR3aa: CASGGTATPYEQYF
CDR3nt: TGTGCCAGCGGGGGGACCGCCACTCCCTACGAGCAGTACTTC

j_gene: TRBJ2-5
d_gene: TRBD1
len: 16
abundance: .
v_gene: TRBV6-5
CDR3aa: CASSYHGQGLGETQYF
CDR3nt: TGTGCCAGCAGTTACCATGGACAGGGCCTGGGGGAGACCCAGTACTTC

j_gene: TRBJ1-2
d_gene: .
len: 14
abundance: .
v_gene: TRBV3-1/TRBV3-2
CDR3aa: CASSQDGRGGGYTF
CDR3nt: TGTGCCAGCAGCCAAGATGGCAGGGGCGGAGGCTACACCTTC

j_gene: TRBJ2-7
d_gene: .
len: 12
abundance: .
v_gene: TRBV7-2
CDR3aa: CASSLDMYEQYF
CDR3nt: TGTGCCAGCAGCTTAGATATGTACGAGCAGTACTTC

j_gene: TRBJ2-7
d_gene: TRBD1
len: 15
abundance: .
v_gene: TRBV7-8
CDR3aa: CASSSGQVRSDEQYF
CDR3nt: TGTGCCAGCAGCTCCGGACAGGTTCGGTCTGACGAGCAGTACTTC

j_gene: TRBJ1-4
d_gene: .
len: 13
abundance: .
v_gene: TRBV12-3/TRBV12-4
CDR3aa: CASHLATNEKLFF
CDR3nt: TGTGCCAGCCATTTAGCAACTAATGAAAAACTGTTTTTT

j_gene: TRBJ1-5
d_gene: .
len: 14
abundance: .
v_gene: TRBV3-1/TRBV3-2
CDR3aa: CASSHRGGNQPQHF
CDR3nt: TGTGCCAGCAGCCATCGCGGGGGCAATCAGCCCCAGCATTTT

j_gene: TRBJ1-2
d_gene: .
len: 13
abundance: few
v_gene: TRBV5-4
CDR3aa: CASSSTYNYGYTF
CDR3nt: TGTGCCAGCAGCTCTACGTATAACTATGGCTACACCTTC

j_gene: TRBJ1-1
d_gene: .
len: 13
abundance: .
v_gene: TRBV6-5
CDR3aa: CASSSIVNTEAFF
CDR3nt: TGTGCCAGCAGTTCCATCGTGAACACTGAAGCTTTCTTT

j_gene: TRBJ1-2
d_gene: .
len: 14
abundance: .
v_gene: TRBV4-3
CDR3aa: CASSQEGGTYGYTF
CDR3nt: TGCGCCAGCAGCCAAGAGGGAGGAACTTATGGCTACACCTTC

j_gene: TRBJ1-1
d_gene: .
len: 12
abundance: .
v_gene: TRBV19
CDR3aa: CASSIGGPEAFF
CDR3nt: TGTGCCAGTAGTATTGGGGGCCCTGAAGCTTTCTTT

j_gene: TRBJ1-2
d_gene: .
len: 15
abundance: .
v_gene: TRBV6-2/TRBV6-3
CDR3aa: CASSRGKGTNYGYTF
CDR3nt: TGTGCCAGCAGTAGGGGAAAGGGGACTAACTATGGCTACACCTTC

j_gene: TRBJ1-2
d_gene: .
len: 14
abundance: .
v_gene: TRBV7-8
CDR3aa: CASSTLDSGRGYTF
CDR3nt: TGTGCCAGCAGCACCCTAGATTCCGGTCGGGGCTACACCTTC

j_gene: TRBJ2-1
d_gene: .
len: 15
abundance: .
v_gene: TRBV5-4
CDR3aa: CASSRGSSSYNEQFF
CDR3nt: TGTGCCAGCAGCCGCGGGTCGAGCTCCTACAATGAGCAGTTCTTC

j_gene: TRBJ1-5
d_gene: .
len: 14
abundance: .
v_gene: TRBV11-2
CDR3aa: CASSKDRPNQPQHF
CDR3nt: TGTGCCAGCAGCAAGGACAGACCCAATCAGCCCCAGCATTTT

j_gene: TRBJ1-5
d_gene: TRBD1
len: 17
abundance: .
v_gene: TRBV4-2
CDR3aa: CASSQDQGTGGYQPQHF
CDR3nt: TGTGCCAGCAGCCAAGATCAGGGGACAGGGGGCTATCAGCCCCAGCATTTT

j_gene: TRBJ2-7
d_gene: .
len: 12
abundance: .
v_gene: TRBV18
CDR3aa: CASSPQGEQQYF
CDR3nt: TGTGCCAGCTCACCACAGGGTGAGCAGCAGTACTTC

j_gene: TRBJ2-6
d_gene: .
len: 15
abundance: .
v_gene: TRBV6-2/TRBV6-3
CDR3aa: CASTPQRSGANVLTF
CDR3nt: TGTGCCAGCACCCCTCAGCGCTCTGGGGCCAACGTCCTGACTTTC

j_gene: TRBJ1-1
d_gene: .
len: 14
abundance: .
v_gene: TRBV28
CDR3aa: CASHKGGSLSEAFF
CDR3nt: TGTGCCAGCCACAAGGGGGGCTCGTTGTCTGAAGCTTTCTTT

j_gene: TRBJ2-1
d_gene: TRBD2
len: 14
abundance: .
v_gene: TRBV7-9
CDR3aa: CASSSLAGEYEQFF
CDR3nt: TGTGCCAGCAGCTCTCTAGCGGGAGAATATGAGCAGTTCTTC

j_gene: TRBJ1-1
d_gene: .
len: 13
abundance: .
v_gene: TRBV6-5
CDR3aa: CASSYGTLPEAFF
CDR3nt: TGTGCCAGCAGTTACGGGACACTCCCTGAAGCTTTCTTT

j_gene: TRBJ1-4
d_gene: TRBD1
len: 14
abundance: .
v_gene: TRBV4-2
CDR3aa: CASGGTGGGEKLFF
CDR3nt: TGTGCCAGCGGCGGGACAGGGGGCGGTGAAAAACTGTTTTTT

j_gene: TRBJ2-6
d_gene: TRBD1
len: 17
abundance: .
v_gene: TRBV30
CDR3aa: CASIRDRPSLGANVLTF
CDR3nt: TGTGCCTCAATCCGGGACAGGCCCTCTCTTGGGGCCAACGTCCTGACTTTC

j_gene: TRBJ2-3
d_gene: TRBD2
len: 14
abundance: .
v_gene: TRBV7-9
CDR3aa: CASSSTSGTDTQYF
CDR3nt: TGTGCCAGCAGCTCGACTAGCGGCACAGATACGCAGTATTTT

j_gene: TRBJ2-2
d_gene: .
len: 16
abundance: .
v_gene: TRBV24-1
CDR3aa: CATSDFKNSNTGELFF
CDR3nt: TGTGCCACCAGTGATTTTAAGAACAGTAACACCGGGGAGCTGTTTTTT

j_gene: TRBJ2-2
d_gene: .
len: 13
abundance: .
v_gene: TRBV30
CDR3aa: CAWSRGNTGELFF
CDR3nt: TGTGCCTGGTCTCGGGGGAACACCGGGGAGCTGTTTTTT

j_gene: TRBJ1-2
d_gene: TRBD1
len: 16
abundance: once
v_gene: TRBV4-3
CDR3aa: CASSQARDSYWGGYTF
CDR3nt: TGCGCCAGCAGCCAAGCAAGGGACAGCTATTGGGGTGGCTACACCTTC

j_gene: TRBJ1-2
d_gene: TRBD1
len: 16
abundance: .
v_gene: TRBV11-2
CDR3aa: CASSPTGTGERNGYTF
CDR3nt: TGTGCCAGCAGCCCGACGGGGACAGGGGAGAGGAATGGCTACACCTTC

j_gene: TRBJ1-6
d_gene: .
len: 18
abundance: few
v_gene: TRBV11-2
CDR3aa: CASSLRAITSSYNSPLHF
CDR3nt: TGTGCCAGCAGCTTACGTGCGATTACGAGCTCCTATAATTCACCCCTCCACTTT